One and the same sample provided the 20 T cell receptor beta chains below, sequenced in a study of beta chain features in type 1 diabetes. Every isolated RNA sample was fully reverse transcribed, so sequencing captured expressed TCRB transcripts. The data were produced by immunoSEQ multiplex PCR, yet TCRdb's version contains in-frame clones alone and is incomplete. Counted here are around 170,000 clones, 7% to 10% occurring once; the ten biggest clones make up 2% to 2.5%. The sequenced sample was central memory CD4+ T cells from blood. These receptors were taken from a woman aged 18-30 years in good health.

This clone was seen only a few times. The rearrangement joins TRBV5-1 to TRBJ2-7, with 8 bases identical to TRBD1. Germline trimming cut 5 bases from V and 11 bases from J; bases unmatched to any gene: 15. Per germline, CDR1 SGHRS and CDR2 YFSETQ. The CDR3 totals 14 residues. The CDR3 region is CASSSGTGTTSEYF. The CDR3 DNA sequence: TGCGCCAGCAGTTCTGGGACAGGAACTACTTCCGAGTACTTC.

This clone was seen many times. An end of the junction does not agree with germline; a read error may underlie this. The CDR3 here is CASSYEGGTQYF. The CDR3, as DNA: TGTGCTAGCAGTTATGAGGGGGGGACGCAGTATTTT. This chain joins TRBV7-7 and TRBJ2-3; TRBD2 might be the D (7 bases). Germline CDR1 is SSHAT and CDR2 is FNYEAQ (reference sequence). CDR3 length: 12 residues. Full variable domain (remainder filled in from reference TRBV7-7 and TRBJ2-3): GAGVSQSPRYKVTKRGQDVTLRCDPISSHATLYWYQQALGQGPEFLTYFNYEAQPDKSGLPSDRFSAERPEGSISTLTIQRTEQRDSAMYRCASSYEGGTQYFGPGTRLTVL.

This clone has a count of ten or more. The rearrangement uses TRBV4-3 and TRBJ2-3; tentatively, D is TRBD1 (7 bases). This CDR3 is built from 14 residues. Germline V gene lookup returns CDR1 LGHNA and CDR2 YSLEER. Trimming took 1 base from V and 4 from J, leaving 9 bases between them. The CDR3: CASSQARGADTQYF. DNA for the CDR3: TGCGCCAGCAGCCAAGCCAGGGGGGCAGATACGCAGTATTTT.

Ten or more counts support this clone. The J gene is TRBJ2-5, the V gene TRBV5-6; D possibly corresponds to TRBD1 (5 bases). The germline gives CDR1 SGHDT, CDR2 YYEEEE. CDR3 length: 14 amino acids. Trimming removed 0 bases from V and 5 bases from J, with 11 bases in between. The CDR3 spells CASSLVAGMETQYF. The CDR3 DNA reads TGTGCCAGCAGCTTGGTGGCAGGGATGGAGACCCAGTACTTC.

V gene TRBV2 combines with J gene TRBJ2-7; 10 bases are shared with TRBD1. The V gene end was trimmed by 6 bases and the J gene end by 6 bases; junction bases not matched to a gene: 11. This CDR3 has 15 amino acids. The germline gives CDR1 SNHLY, CDR2 FYNNEI. CDR3 residues: CASSRDSGQGTEQYF. Written as DNA, the CDR3 is TGTGCCAGCAGCCGAGATTCGGGACAGGGGACCGAGCAGTACTTC. Looking up the rest from reference TRBV2 and TRBJ2-7 gives the full variable domain: EPEVTQTPSHQVTQMGQEVILRCVPISNHLYFYWYRQILGQKVEFLVSFYNNEISEKSEIFDDQFSVERPDGSNFTLKIRSTKLEDSAMYFCASSRDSGQGTEQYFGPGTRLTVT.

CDR3 DNA: TGTGCCAGCAGCTCGACTAGCGGGACTTTTACAGATACGCAGTATTTT. Translated, it gives CASSSTSGTFTDTQYF. The V call is TRBV7-9, the J call TRBJ2-3; 11 bases fit TRBD2. Germline assignment: CDR1 SEHNR and CDR2 FQNEAQ (reference sequence). This CDR3 has 16 amino acids. With 4 bases clipped from V and 3 bases from J, the junction kept 6 bases outside the gene matches.

The rearrangement joins TRBV5-6 to TRBJ1-2, with D tentatively TRBD1 (6 bases). CDR1 is SGHDT, CDR2 YYEEEE, per germline. The CDR3 consists of 16 residues. V was cut by 5 bases and J by 5 bases, with 22 bases left in between. CDR3 region: CASRETGGASRYGYTF. The CDR3 DNA follows: TGTGCCAGCAGGGAGACAGGTGGGGCCTCGAGGTATGGCTACACCTTC.

This rearrangement joins TRBV5-4 to TRBJ2-1; 7 bases fit TRBD2. The CDR3 consists of 17 residues. Germline loops: CDR1 SGHNT, CDR2 YYREEE (reference sequence). J lost 2 bases, V lost 4 bases, and 12 bases had no gene match. CDR3 coding DNA: TGTGCCAGCAGCCCGAGCTCTAGCGGTACTACCTACAATGAGCAGTTCTTC. Its protein product is CASSPSSSGTTYNEQFF.

A note on this clone: Other DNA sequences of this sample code for an identical CDR3. The chain has TRBV27 and TRBJ2-3; D is unresolved. Germline lookup yields CDR1 MNHEY and CDR2 SMNVEV (reference sequence). Between the trimmed V and J ends, which lost 3 bases and 0 bases, there was a span of 4 bases. The CDR3 sequence is 13 residues long. The CDR3 nucleotides read TGTGCCAGCAGTTTTCAGAGCACAGATACGCAGTATTTT. This sequence encodes CASSFQSTDTQYF.

The table lists this clone with a few counts. The rearrangement joins TRBV2 to TRBJ2-7; 7 bases agree with TRBD2. CDR3 length: 15 residues. V shed 8 bases, J shed 1 base, and the junction held 11 bases outside the gene matches. The germline V gene has CDR1 SNHLY and CDR2 FYNNEI. The CDR3 is CASRVDSGPSYEQYF. Here the CDR3 DNA reads TGTGCCAGCCGAGTGGATAGCGGGCCGTCCTACGAGCAGTACTTC.

This clone was observed at least ten times. The V call is TRBV5-1, the J call TRBJ1-4, with 7 bases identical to TRBD1. The CDR3 has 13 residues. Germline V lookup: CDR1 SGHRS, CDR2 YFSETQ. V lost 4 bases and J lost 5; bases outside the gene matches: 2. The CDR3 bases are TGCGCCAGCAGCGAGGGACAGAATGAAAAACTGTTTTTT. This translates into CASSEGQNEKLFF.

In nucleotides, the CDR3 is TGTGCCAGCAGACAGGGCGAGGGATCACCCCTCCACTTT. As protein: CASRQGEGSPLHF. This chain uses TRBV7-9 with TRBJ1-6; D is possibly TRBD1 (6 bases). This CDR3 is built from 13 residues. Between the trimmed V and J ends, which lost 6 bases and 10 bases, there was a span of 13 bases. Germline CDR1 reads SEHNR; CDR2 reads FQNEAQ (reference sequence).

In this sample, this clone turned up a few times. V usage is TRBV11-1 and J usage is TRBJ1-2; TRBD1 agrees at 12 bases. Germline CDR1 and CDR2: SGHAT and FQDESV (reference sequence). Losses at the gene ends were 3 bases for V and 8 bases for J; bases not matched to a gene: 7. The CDR3 extends over 15 amino acids. The CDR3 sequence is CASSFPGQGAFGYTF. CDR3 DNA: TGTGCCAGCAGCTTTCCGGGACAGGGGGCCTTCGGCTACACCTTC.

This clone was recorded many times. The V call is TRBV30, the J call TRBJ1-1, with D perhaps matching TRBD1 (6 bases). With 7 bases removed from V and 1 base from J, the gap between germline ends came to 13 bases. Germline V gene data show CDR1 as GTSNPN and CDR2 as SVGIG (reference sequence). This CDR3 spans 13 amino acids. The chain's CDR3 is CASTGHANTEAFF. In DNA, the CDR3 is TGTGCCTCAACGGGACACGCGAACACTGAAGCTTTCTTT. The full variable domain, completed using reference TRBV30 and TRBJ1-1, is SQTIHQWPATLVQPVGSPLSLECTVEGTSNPNLYWYRQAAGRGLQLLFYSVGIGQISSEVPQNLSASRPQDRQFILSSKKLLLSDSGFYLCASTGHANTEAFFGQGTRLTVV.

This chain connects TRBV7-9 to TRBJ1-5; D perhaps matches TRBD1 (6 bases). Looked up from germline, CDR1 is SEHNR and CDR2 is FQNEAQ (reference sequence). Trimming cost V 7 bases and J 7 bases, with 11 bases left between them. This CDR3 contains 12 residues. DNA for the CDR3: TGTGCCAGCAATGAGGGGGACCAGCCCCAGCATTTT. Translation: CASNEGDQPQHF.

The rearrangement links TRBV6-5 to TRBJ1-6, with 7 bases identical to TRBD1. V lost 6 bases to trimming and J lost 8 bases; unmatched junction nucleotides: 7. This CDR3 has 14 residues. Germline lookup yields CDR1 MNHEY and CDR2 SVGAGI. CDR3 DNA: TGTGCCAGCAGATACGGAGGGGGCGATTCACCCCTCCACTTT. Translated: CASRYGGGDSPLHF.

There are a few counts of this clone. This rearrangement joins TRBV5-1 to TRBJ1-6, with TRBD1 as a possible D gene (5 bases). V was trimmed by 4 bases and J by 7 bases, leaving 15 bases between them. This CDR3 is built from 15 residues. Germline V gene sequence: CDR1 SGHRS, CDR2 YFSETQ. CDR3 region: CASSPGDGRNSPLHF. As DNA, the CDR3 is TGCGCCAGCAGCCCGGGGGACGGTAGGAATTCACCCCTCCACTTT.

This clone was observed many times. The chain has TRBV19 and TRBJ2-1, with 10 bases matching TRBD2. The V gene's germline CDR1 is LNHDA and CDR2 SQIVND (reference sequence). The ends lost 7 bases at V and 6 bases at J; junction bases unmatched: 6. The CDR3 is 14 residues long. The CDR3: CASKRAGGPNEQFF. The CDR3 nucleotides are TGTGCCAGTAAACGAGCGGGAGGGCCCAATGAGCAGTTCTTC.

This clone was detected a few times. The J gene is TRBJ1-1, the V gene TRBV18; 8 bases match TRBD1. With 3 bases clipped from V and 5 bases from J, the junction kept 5 bases outside the gene matches. Germline loops: CDR1 KGHSH, CDR2 LQKENI. The CDR3 contains 14 residues. CDR3 protein: CASSPRGHGTEAFF. Written as DNA, the CDR3 is TGTGCCAGCTCACCCAGGGGGCACGGGACTGAAGCTTTCTTT. Filled out from reference TRBV18 and TRBJ1-1, the complete variable domain reads NAGVMQNPRHLVRRRGQEARLRCSPMKGHSHVYWYRQLPEEGLKFMVYLQKENIIDESGMPKERFSAEFPKEGPSILRIQQVVRGDSAAYFCASSPRGHGTEAFFGQGTRLTVV.

The chain joins TRBV18 to TRBJ1-3; 8 positions match TRBD1. Germline loops: CDR1 KGHSH, CDR2 LQKENI. The CDR3 totals 14 residues. Trimming at V came to 4 bases and at J to 4 bases, leaving 3 bases not matched to a gene. The DNA for the CDR3 is TGTGCCAGCTCACGGGGGACAGGAGGAAACACCATATATTTT. This codes for CASSRGTGGNTIYF.